This note documents a single TCR beta chain sequence. The antigen remains undetermined. Primers: 60 Vbeta forward and 13 Jbeta reverse. The method was immunoSEQ multiplex PCR; TCRdb's version includes in-frame clones alone and lacks a portion of them. The sample yields roughly 98,000 clones, about 80% seen once. The CDR3 spans 16 residues. CDR1 is SGHAT and CDR2 is FQNNGV in the germline V gene. The ends were cut back, 4 bases at V and 7 bases at J, with 17 bases in the middle. The sample is drawn from a study of cytomegalovirus exposure and HLA in healthy donors. General study findings and limits: Association with HLA alleles at 0.05 false discovery rate was found for 16,951 TCR beta sequences in a later analysis. Cytomegalovirus-associated status was assigned to some 180 TCR beta chains.

This sequence was found in a man aged 35 to 55 in good health and CMV-seronegative. V and J are TRBV11-2 and TRBJ1-6; D perhaps matches TRBD1 (5 bases). The sample was PBMCs. CDR3 DNA: TGTGCCAGCAGCTCCCCCTCGTGGGGCCCGAATTCACCCCTCCACTTT. This gives the protein CASSSPSWGPNSPLHF. Based on the CDR3 plus reference TRBV11-2 and TRBJ1-6, the full variable domain is EAGVAQSPRYKIIEKRQSVAFWCNPISGHATLYWYQQILGQGPKLLIQFQNNGVVDDSQLPKDRFSAERLKGVDSTLKIQPAKLEDSAVYLCASSSPSWGPNSPLHFGNGTRLTVT.